This T cell receptor beta chain was retrieved from a study of post-analysis software for immune sequencing data. For the study at large: The disease courses spanned relapsing-remitting, secondary progressive and progressive-relapsing forms of multiple sclerosis. Study-wide findings and caveats: F-measure co-clustering was strong for batch-matched samples. The study found TRBV5-6, TRBV5-1 and TRBV20-1 among about 5 TRBV segments more frequent in patients than controls. A significant reduction in normalized Chao1 diversity was observed in multiple sclerosis patients versus controls.

On this clonotype: Antigen unknown.

The library was made from cDNA and included unique molecular identifiers. Each batch of roughly 1 to 10 million T cells produced 490,000 or so cDNA molecules. MiXCR was run by TCRdb on the PCR reads, yielding one entry per CDR3 protein. The repertoire holds some 690,000 distinct CDR3 sequences, with around 64% as singletons. The germline V gene encodes CDR1 SNHLY and CDR2 FYNNEI. Trimming cost V 3 bases and J 5 bases; bases outside gene matches: 7. The CDR3 has 15 amino acids. V gene TRBV2 combines with J gene TRBJ2-7; 10 positions agree with TRBD1. This TCR derives from a girl aged 2-9 years with multiple sclerosis. The source material was blood. CDR3 bases: TGTGCCAGCAGTGAGATGCGGGACAGGGGAAACGAGCAGTACTTC. Translating it yields CASSEMRDRGNEQYF.